This entry is about one T cell receptor (beta chain). What it recognizes is unknown. The CDR3 spans 15 residues. J lost 4 bases, V lost 6 bases, and 7 bases had no gene match. This sample was taken from a study of T cell repertoires in cytomegalovirus infection. Study-level background: The study used recently identified HLA-C-restricted and well-studied HLA-B-restricted CMV epitopes. Carrying CMV and the relevant HLA type showed in public TCR beta signatures.

TCRdb re-analysed the reads in MiXCR, keeping a single row per CDR3 protein. Among hundreds of thousands of distinct CDR3 sequences listed, roughly 33% were seen once. Regarding the study as a whole: Within the response measured ex vivo, HLA-C-restricted CMV-specific TCR beta clonotypes were dominant. The cumulative frequency of public TCR beta families identified carriers of CMV plus the relevant HLA.

The TCR sequence derives from a human donor in good health (CMV status not recorded). Some clones in this sample may be carry-over from other donors' samples. This chain joins TRBV12-3 or TRBV12-4 and TRBJ2-1; TRBD1 matches at 9 bases. Specimen: cultured PBMCs, collected from culture after CMV antigen stimulation. CDR3 in DNA: TGTGCCAGCAGGGGGGGACAGGGCGATTACAATGAGCAGTTCTTC. Its protein is CASRGGQGDYNEQFF.